These 24 T cell receptor beta chains originate from one sample sequenced in a study of regulatory T cells in long-lasting Graves disease. To make TCR beta libraries, researchers used iRepertoire HTBI primers and Arm-PCR of CDR3 regions. Each CDR3 protein gets one entry after TCRdb re-called the multiplex PCR reads with MiXCR. Altogether 500,000 to 700,000 distinct CDR3 sequences are present, 30% being singletons, with the ten largest covering under 55%. The sample's time point: persistent/refractory GD, antithyroid drugs over 5 years with positive TRAb. Researchers made the TCR library from RNA that was extracted from PBMCs. The sample was peripheral blood mononuclear cells (PBMCs), taken when the disease was refractory, from a patient treated with antithyroid drugs. These TCRs come from a female donor with Graves disease.

This clonotype occurred many times. The rearrangement uses TRBV6-5 and TRBJ1-1; 10 positions agree with TRBD1. The CDR3 consists of 16 residues. Losses at the gene ends were 2 bases for V and 6 bases for J; bases not matched to a gene: 9. Germline V CDR1 and CDR2: MNHEY, SVGAGI. The CDR3 DNA is TGTGCCAGCAGTTACCTTAAGACAGGGGGCTCCCCTGAAGCTTTCTTT. This encodes CASSYLKTGGSPEAFF.

This clonotype was seen more than once but under ten times. This chain connects TRBV10-3 to TRBJ1-1, with 7 bases that match TRBD1. The germline V gene encodes CDR1 ENHRY and CDR2 SYGVKD. The V gene end was trimmed by 11 bases and the J gene end by 3 bases; junction bases not matched to a gene: 6. This CDR3 is 12 amino acids long. Here the CDR3 reads CAVNRGDTEAFF. The CDR3 nucleotides are TGTGCCGTTAACAGGGGAGACACTGAAGCTTTCTTT.

The gene calls are TRBV5-1 and TRBJ1-6, with D unclear. V was trimmed by 4 bases and J by 11 bases, leaving 16 bases between them. The CDR3 has 14 residues. From germline, CDR1 is SGHRS and CDR2 YFSETQ. In DNA form, the CDR3 reads TGCGCCAGCAGCCACGGGATCGGAGGGACACCCCTCCACTTT. Translation: CASSHGIGGTPLHF.

This clonotype was counted at least ten times. This rearrangement joins TRBV2 to TRBJ2-7; 9 positions agree with TRBD1. The CDR3 length is 12 residues. Germline-derived CDR1 and CDR2 are SNHLY and FYNNEI. The ends lost 10 bases at V and 4 bases at J; junction bases unmatched: 5. The CDR3 bases are TGTGCCAAGGGACAGGGTCGGTACGAGCAGTACTTC. Protein: CAKGQGRYEQYF.

The genes are TRBV19 and TRBJ1-6; no reliable D call. Germline values: CDR1 LNHDA, CDR2 SQIVND (reference sequence). The CDR3 contains 13 residues. V lost 7 bases, J lost 5 bases, and 9 bases lay in between. CDR3 loop: CASTALNNSPLHF. DNA for the CDR3: TGTGCCAGTACGGCCTTGAATAATTCACCCCTCCACTTT.

This clonotype was seen at least ten times. This rearrangement joins TRBV7-3 to TRBJ2-4; D is undetermined. Germline lookup yields CDR1 SGHTA and CDR2 FQGTGA. V shed 2 bases and J shed 1 base, with 12 bases lying between them. The length of the CDR3 is 16 residues. The CDR3 sequence: CASSLYGVGAKNIQYF. The DNA for the CDR3 is TGTGCCAGCAGCTTATACGGCGTTGGGGCCAAAAACATTCAGTACTTC.

The genes are TRBV10-3 and TRBJ2-7; TRBD2 aligns across 8 bases. Looked up from germline, CDR1 is ENHRY and CDR2 is SYGVKD. The CDR3 length is 13 residues. V dropped 6 bases and J dropped 5; count of bases not matched to a gene: 6. The CDR3 DNA reads TGTGCCATCAGAGGACTAGCCGAAAACGAGCAGTACTTC. Protein sequence: CAIRGLAENEQYF.

CDR3 coding DNA: TGCGCCAGCAGCGAAAGAGGGGCGCAAGGAAAACTGTTTTTT. Amino acids: CASSERGAQGKLFF. The rearrangement links TRBV5-1 to TRBJ1-4; tentative D call: TRBD1 (5 bases). The CDR3 runs 14 residues. V was clipped by 4 bases and J by 10 bases, with 17 bases between them. Germline V gene data show CDR1 as SGHRS and CDR2 as YFSETQ. Filled out from reference TRBV5-1 and TRBJ1-4, the complete variable domain reads KAGVTQTPRYLIKTRGQQVTLSCSPISGHRSVSWYQQTPGQGLQFLFEYFSETQRNKGNFPGRFSGRQFSNSRSEMNVSTLELGDSALYLCASSERGAQGKLFFGSGTQLSVL.

Points on this clonotype: A single base separates this from a much larger clone, so it may be a read error. The chain's CDR3 is CASKVGNTETFF. As DNA, the CDR3 is TGTGCCAGCAAGGTGGGGAACACTGAAACTTTCTTT. This chain links TRBV28 with TRBJ1-1; D unresolved. The CDR3 runs to 12 residues. The germline CDR1 and CDR2 sequences are MDHEN and SYDVKM.

The J gene is TRBJ2-1, the V gene TRBV20-1; TRBD2 matches 9 bases. The V segment lost 4 bases and the J segment 8 bases; nucleotides outside the gene matches: 6. The CDR3 runs to 13 residues. In germline, CDR1 is DFQATT, CDR2 SNEGSKA (reference sequence). CDR3 residues: CSANRGRGDEQFF. The CDR3 coding sequence is TGCAGTGCTAATCGCGGGAGGGGAGATGAGCAGTTCTTC.

This clonotype showed up just a few times. This sequence joins TRBV29-1 and TRBJ2-2, with 8 positions matching TRBD2. Germline-derived CDR1 and CDR2 are SQVTM and ANQGSEA. This CDR3 contains 14 residues. J was trimmed by 6 bases and V by 4 bases; bases with no gene match: 7. In DNA, the CDR3 is TGCAGCGTTGGCAGAGCGGGAGAGGCCGGGGAGCTGTTTTTT. Translation: CSVGRAGEAGELFF.

V is TRBV9 and J is TRBJ1-1; the match to TRBD1 covers 8 bases. The CDR3 has 12 amino acids. V dropped 2 bases and J dropped 9; count of bases not matched to a gene: 3. Per the germline V gene, CDR1 is SGDLS and CDR2 is YYNGEE. This CDR3 is CASSVWTGKAFF. Written as DNA, the CDR3 is TGTGCCAGCAGCGTTTGGACAGGGAAAGCTTTCTTT.

The chain recombines TRBV20-1 with TRBJ2-7, with D maybe TRBD2 (6 bases). CDR1 and CDR2 (germline): DFQATT, SNEGSKA (reference sequence). The CDR3 loop spans 16 amino acids. The ends were cut back, 4 bases at V and 2 bases at J, with 21 bases in the middle. CDR3 protein: CSAKATSRTLTYEQYF. DNA for the CDR3: TGCAGTGCTAAAGCAACTAGCAGAACCTTAACCTACGAGCAGTACTTC.

The chain employs TRBV19 and TRBJ2-1; no clear D. CDR1 is LNHDA and CDR2 is SQIVND in the germline V gene (reference sequence). CDR3 length: 15 amino acids. V was trimmed by 1 base and J by 0 bases, leaving 7 bases between them. The CDR3 nucleotides are TGTGCCAGTAGTATAGTCGTTAGCTCCTACAATGAGCAGTTCTTC. It is translated as CASSIVVSSYNEQFF.

The chain has TRBV10-1 and TRBJ2-1; tentatively, D is TRBD2 (6 bases). Germline V gene sequence: CDR1 WNHNN, CDR2 SYGVQD (reference sequence). Trimming stripped 2 bases from V and 2 bases from J, with 10 bases between. This CDR3 is 15 amino acids long. CDR3 loop: CASSEQREAYNEQFF. The DNA of the CDR3 is TGCGCCAGCAGTGAGCAAAGGGAGGCCTACAATGAGCAGTTCTTC.

This chain links TRBV12-3 or TRBV12-4 with TRBJ2-7; 8 positions match TRBD2. V shed 3 bases, J shed 7 bases, and the junction held 8 bases outside the gene matches. The CDR3 spans 14 residues. The CDR3 DNA follows: TGTGCCAGCAGTTTCGCCGGGAGGGCCAGGGAGCAGTACTTC. It codes for CASSFAGRAREQYF.

The rearrangement joins TRBV29-1 to TRBJ1-1; D remains unclear. Germline values: CDR1 SQVTM, CDR2 ANQGSEA. Trimming cost V 7 bases and J 5 bases, with 20 bases left between them. The CDR3 runs 14 residues. The CDR3 sequence is CSALRLGMGTEAFF. CDR3 nucleotides: TGCAGCGCTCTGCGCCTAGGGATGGGTACTGAAGCTTTCTTT.

The rearrangement links TRBV19 to TRBJ2-7, with TRBD2 matching over 9 bases. Germline loops: CDR1 LNHDA, CDR2 SQIVND (reference sequence). The CDR3 has 15 amino acids. V was clipped by 5 bases and J by 1 base; unmatched bases: 6. Written as DNA, the CDR3 is TGTGCCAGTAGTGCCCTTAGCGGGAGTTCCTACGAGCAGTACTTC. Encoded protein: CASSALSGSSYEQYF. The full variable domain, in which reference TRBV19 and TRBJ2-7 provide the parts outside the CDR3, is DGGITQSPKYLFRKEGQNVTLSCEQNLNHDAMYWYRQDPGQGLRLIYYSQIVNDFQKGDIAEGYSVSREKKESFPLTVTSAQKNPTAFYLCASSALSGSSYEQYFGPGTRLTVT.

This clonotype appeared a few times. The chain combines TRBV20-1 with TRBJ1-6; unclear D gene. Trimming took 1 base from V and 0 from J, leaving 10 bases between them. Germline assignment: CDR1 DFQATT and CDR2 SNEGSKA (reference sequence). The CDR3 totals 16 residues. This CDR3 is CSARGERSSYNSPLHF. The CDR3 DNA follows: TGCAGTGCTAGAGGGGAGAGGAGCTCCTATAATTCACCCCTCCACTTT.

This clonotype was recorded at least ten times. This chain connects TRBV12-3 or TRBV12-4 to TRBJ1-2, with TRBD1 identical over 9 bases. Unmatched junction bases numbered 7, after V lost 6 bases and J lost 8 bases. This CDR3 comprises 13 residues. The CDR3 loop is CASSVTGGRGYTF. The CDR3 coding sequence is TGTGCCAGCAGCGTGACAGGGGGTCGGGGCTACACCTTC.

This sequence joins TRBV6-1 and TRBJ2-2; weak D call: TRBD1 (6 bases). The CDR3 spans 13 residues. Between the trimmed V and J ends, which lost 6 bases and 7 bases, there was a span of 12 bases. From germline, CDR1 is MNHNS and CDR2 SASEGT. CDR3 amino acids: CASRLRGGGELFF. CDR3 coding DNA: TGTGCCAGCAGGCTCAGGGGTGGCGGGGAGCTGTTTTTT.

CDR3 coding DNA: TGTGCCAGCAGCCTGACCACAACCTATGGCTACACCTTC. Translated: CASSLTTTYGYTF. This sequence joins TRBV7-9 and TRBJ1-2, with unresolved D. This CDR3 has 13 residues. V was cut by 5 bases and J by 4 bases, with 11 bases left in between. CDR1 is SEHNR and CDR2 is FQNEAQ in the germline V gene (reference sequence).

This clonotype appeared a few times. The chain uses TRBV5-1 and TRBJ2-7; D is uncertain. CDR3 size: 14 residues. Germline CDR1 reads SGHRS; CDR2 reads YFSETQ. V lost 0 bases, J lost 2 bases, and 9 bases lay in between. The CDR3 nucleotides are TGCGCCAGCAGCTTGGAAGTAGGGACCTACGAGCAGTACTTC. This translates into CASSLEVGTYEQYF. The complete variable domain, with remaining parts taken from reference TRBV5-1 and TRBJ2-7, reads KAGVTQTPRYLIKTRGQQVTLSCSPISGHRSVSWYQQTPGQGLQFLFEYFSETQRNKGNFPGRFSGRQFSNSRSEMNVSTLELGDSALYLCASSLEVGTYEQYFGPGTRLTVT.

This clonotype has only one observation. The chain has TRBV6-1 and TRBJ1-6; no clear D. The CDR3 is made up of 15 amino acids. Trimming removed 7 bases from V and 5 bases from J, with 15 bases in between. Germline V CDR1 and CDR2: MNHNS, SASEGT. Here the CDR3 reads CASTPEDPHNSPLHF. The CDR3 region has the DNA TGTGCCAGCACTCCGGAGGACCCTCATAATTCACCCCTCCACTTT.